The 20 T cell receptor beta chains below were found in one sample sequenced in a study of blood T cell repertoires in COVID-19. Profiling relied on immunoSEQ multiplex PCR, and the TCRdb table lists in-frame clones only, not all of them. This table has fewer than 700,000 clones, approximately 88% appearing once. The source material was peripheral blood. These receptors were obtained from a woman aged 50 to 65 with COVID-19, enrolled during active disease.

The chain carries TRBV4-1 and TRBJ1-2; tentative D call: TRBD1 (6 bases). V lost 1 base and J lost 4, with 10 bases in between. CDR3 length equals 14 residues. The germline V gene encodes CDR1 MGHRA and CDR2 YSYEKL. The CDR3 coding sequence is TGCGCCAGCAGCCAAGGACAGGCGAGCTATGGCTACACCTTC. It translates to CASSQGQASYGYTF.

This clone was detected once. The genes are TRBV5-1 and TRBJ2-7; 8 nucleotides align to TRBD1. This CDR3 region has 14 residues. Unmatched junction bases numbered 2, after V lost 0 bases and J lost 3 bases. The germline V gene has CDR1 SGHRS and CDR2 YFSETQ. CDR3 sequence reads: CASSLATGVYEQYF. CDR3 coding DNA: TGCGCCAGCAGCTTGGCGACAGGGGTCTACGAGCAGTACTTC.

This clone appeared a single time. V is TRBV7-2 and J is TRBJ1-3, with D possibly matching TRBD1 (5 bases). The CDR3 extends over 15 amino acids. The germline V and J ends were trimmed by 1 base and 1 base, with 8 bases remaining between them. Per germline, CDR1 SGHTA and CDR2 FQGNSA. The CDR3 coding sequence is TGTGCCAGCAGCTTAGTCACAGGATCTGGAAACACCATATATTTT. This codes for CASSLVTGSGNTIYF.

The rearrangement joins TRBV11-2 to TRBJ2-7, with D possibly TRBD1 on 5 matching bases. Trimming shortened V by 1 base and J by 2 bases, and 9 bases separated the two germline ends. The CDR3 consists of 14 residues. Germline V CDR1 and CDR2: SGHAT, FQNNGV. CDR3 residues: CASSLAQGAYEQYF. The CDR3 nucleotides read TGTGCCAGCAGCTTAGCCCAAGGGGCCTACGAGCAGTACTTC. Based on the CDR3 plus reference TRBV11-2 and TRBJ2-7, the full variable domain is EAGVAQSPRYKIIEKRQSVAFWCNPISGHATLYWYQQILGQGPKLLIQFQNNGVVDDSQLPKDRFSAERLKGVDSTLKIQPAKLEDSAVYLCASSLAQGAYEQYFGPGTRLTVT.

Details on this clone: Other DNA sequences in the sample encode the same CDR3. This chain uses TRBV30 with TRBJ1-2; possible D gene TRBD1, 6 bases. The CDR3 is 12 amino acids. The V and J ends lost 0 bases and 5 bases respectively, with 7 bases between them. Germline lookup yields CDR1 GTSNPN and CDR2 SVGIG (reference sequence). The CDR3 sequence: CAWSVGGYGYTF. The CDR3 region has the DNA TGTGCCTGGAGTGTAGGGGGATATGGCTACACCTTC.

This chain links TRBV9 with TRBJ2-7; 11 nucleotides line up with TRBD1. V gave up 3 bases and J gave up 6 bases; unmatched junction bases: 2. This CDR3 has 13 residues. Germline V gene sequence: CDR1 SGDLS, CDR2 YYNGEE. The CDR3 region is CASSGTGGFEQYF. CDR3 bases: TGTGCCAGCAGCGGGACAGGGGGCTTCGAGCAGTACTTC. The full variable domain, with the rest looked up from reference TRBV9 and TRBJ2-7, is DSGVTQTPKHLITATGQRVTLRCSPRSGDLSVYWYQQSLDQGLQFLIQYYNGEERAKGNILERFSAQQFPDLHSELNLSSLELGDSALYFCASSGTGGFEQYFGPGTRLTVT.

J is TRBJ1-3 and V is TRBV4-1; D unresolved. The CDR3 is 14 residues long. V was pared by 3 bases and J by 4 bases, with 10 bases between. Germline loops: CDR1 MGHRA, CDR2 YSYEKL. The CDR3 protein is CASSHLGLGNTIYF. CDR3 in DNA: TGCGCCAGCAGCCATCTCGGACTGGGAAACACCATATATTTT.

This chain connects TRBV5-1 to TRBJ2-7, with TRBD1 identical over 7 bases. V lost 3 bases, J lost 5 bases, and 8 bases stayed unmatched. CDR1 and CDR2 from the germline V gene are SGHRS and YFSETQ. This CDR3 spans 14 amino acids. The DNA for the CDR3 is TGCGCCAGCAGCTCGGGACAGAGGGCCGACGAGCAGTACTTC. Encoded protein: CASSSGQRADEQYF.

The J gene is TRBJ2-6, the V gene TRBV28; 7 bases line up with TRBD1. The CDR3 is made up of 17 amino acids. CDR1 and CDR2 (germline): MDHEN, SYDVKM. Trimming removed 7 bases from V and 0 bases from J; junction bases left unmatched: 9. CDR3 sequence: CASKNAGGYSGANVLTF. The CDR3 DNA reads TGTGCCAGCAAAAACGCAGGGGGTTACTCTGGGGCCAACGTCCTGACTTTC.

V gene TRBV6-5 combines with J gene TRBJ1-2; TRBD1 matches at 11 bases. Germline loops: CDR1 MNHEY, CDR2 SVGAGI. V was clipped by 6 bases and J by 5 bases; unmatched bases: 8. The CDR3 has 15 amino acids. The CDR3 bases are TGTGCCAGCAGGGACAGGGGGCAGGAAAGTTATGGCTACACCTTC. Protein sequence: CASRDRGQESYGYTF.

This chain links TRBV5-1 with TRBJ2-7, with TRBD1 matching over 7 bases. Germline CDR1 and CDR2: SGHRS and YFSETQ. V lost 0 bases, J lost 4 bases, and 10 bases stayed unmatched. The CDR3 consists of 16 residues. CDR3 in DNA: TGCGCCAGCAGCTTGGCCCCTGACAGGGTAGGGTACGAGCAGTACTTC. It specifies CASSLAPDRVGYEQYF.

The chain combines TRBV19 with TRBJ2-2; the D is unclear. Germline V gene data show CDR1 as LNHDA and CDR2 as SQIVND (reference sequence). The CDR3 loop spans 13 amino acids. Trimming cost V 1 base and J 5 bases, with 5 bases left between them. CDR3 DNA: TGTGCCAGTAGTATAGTACTAACCGGGGAGCTGTTTTTT. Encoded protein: CASSIVLTGELFF.

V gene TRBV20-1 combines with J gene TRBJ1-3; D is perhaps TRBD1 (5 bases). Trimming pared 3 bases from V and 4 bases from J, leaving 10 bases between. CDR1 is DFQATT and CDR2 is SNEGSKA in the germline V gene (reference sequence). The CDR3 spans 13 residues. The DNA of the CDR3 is TGCAGTGCTAGTCTTCAGGGAGGAAACACCATATATTTT. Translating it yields CSASLQGGNTIYF.

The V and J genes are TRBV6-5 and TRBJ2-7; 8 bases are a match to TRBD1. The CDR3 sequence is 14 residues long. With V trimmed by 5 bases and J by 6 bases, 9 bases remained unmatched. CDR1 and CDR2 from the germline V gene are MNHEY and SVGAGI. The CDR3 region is CASSNRDRFSEQYF. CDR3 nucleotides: TGTGCCAGCAGTAACCGGGACAGGTTTAGCGAGCAGTACTTC.

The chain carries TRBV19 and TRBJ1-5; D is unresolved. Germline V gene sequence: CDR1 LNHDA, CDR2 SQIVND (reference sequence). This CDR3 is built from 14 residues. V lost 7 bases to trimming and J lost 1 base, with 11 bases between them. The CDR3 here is CASKAWLSNQPQHF. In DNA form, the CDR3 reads TGTGCCAGTAAAGCGTGGCTGAGCAATCAGCCCCAGCATTTT.

DNA of the CDR3: TGTGCCAGCAGTTACGGTTCCAGGGGCGATACGCAGTATTTT. It encodes CASSYGSRGDTQYF. The rearrangement joins TRBV6-5 to TRBJ2-3; D is perhaps TRBD1 (6 bases). CDR3 size: 14 residues. The germline V gene encodes CDR1 MNHEY and CDR2 SVGAGI. V dropped 2 bases and J dropped 6 bases, with 12 bases sitting between them.

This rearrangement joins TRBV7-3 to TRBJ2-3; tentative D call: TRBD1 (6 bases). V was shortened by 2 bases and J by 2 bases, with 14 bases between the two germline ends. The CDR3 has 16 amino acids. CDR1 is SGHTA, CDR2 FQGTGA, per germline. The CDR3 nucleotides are TGTGCCAGCAGCTTAGGCCATGGGGGCCTCACAGATACGCAGTATTTT. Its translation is CASSLGHGGLTDTQYF.

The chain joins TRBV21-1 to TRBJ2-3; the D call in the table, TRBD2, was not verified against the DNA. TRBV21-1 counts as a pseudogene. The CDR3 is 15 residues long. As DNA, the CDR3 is TGTGCCAGCAGCAAAGGCGGGGCCCTCACAGATACGCAGTATTTT. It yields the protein CASSKGGALTDTQYF.

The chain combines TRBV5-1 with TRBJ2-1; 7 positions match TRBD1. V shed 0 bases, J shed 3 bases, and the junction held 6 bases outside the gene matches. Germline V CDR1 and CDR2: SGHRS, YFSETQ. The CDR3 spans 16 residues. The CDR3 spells CASSLEGRGIYNEQFF. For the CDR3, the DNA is TGCGCCAGCAGCTTGGAGGGCAGGGGGATCTACAATGAGCAGTTCTTC.

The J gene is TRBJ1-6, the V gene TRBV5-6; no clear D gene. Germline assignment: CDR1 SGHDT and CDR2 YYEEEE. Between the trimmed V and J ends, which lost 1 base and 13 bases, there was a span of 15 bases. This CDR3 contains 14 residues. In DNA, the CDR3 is TGTGCCAGCAGCTTGAACACCCCCGTTCACCCCCTCCACTTT. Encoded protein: CASSLNTPVHPLHF.